Listed below are T cell receptor beta chains from one sample, sequenced in a study of blood T cell repertoires in COVID-19. Sequenced by immunoSEQ multiplex PCR; TCRdb stores in-frame clones only, minus some. This sample yields some 200,000 clones, of which over 60% are seen a single time; around 7.7% belongs to the top ten. Sequenced: peripheral blood. These receptors were taken from a woman between 65 and 79 years old with acute or convalescent COVID-19. Each CDR3 is given with its conserved first and last residue. D genes are given only for firm matches. Where a row states a size, it is once, few, many or the class of an expanded clone; other rows omit it.

d_gene	len	v_gene	j_gene	abundance	CDR3nt	CDR3aa
TRBD1	13	TRBV18	TRBJ1-1	NA	TGTGCCAGCTCACGGGACAGCTTCACTGAAGCTTTCTTT	CASSRDSFTEAFF
NA	11	TRBV12-3/TRBV12-4	TRBJ2-3	NA	TGTGCCACGTCTAACACAGATACGCAGTATTTT	CATSNTDTQYF
NA	13	TRBV7-2	TRBJ2-5	NA	TGTGCCAGCAGCTTGATTAGTAAAGAGACCCAGTACTTC	CASSLISKETQYF
NA	13	TRBV5-1	TRBJ2-2	NA	TGCGCCAGCAGCTTACAGGGCTCCGGGGAGCTGTTTTTT	CASSLQGSGELFF
TRBD1	15	TRBV27	TRBJ1-2	NA	TGTGCCAGCAGACCCTTACAGGGGGCAAACTATGGCTACACCTTC	CASRPLQGANYGYTF
NA	13	TRBV4-3	TRBJ2-1	NA	TGCGCCAGCAGCCTCACAGCGGACAATGAGCAGTTCTTC	CASSLTADNEQFF
NA	11	TRBV5-6	TRBJ1-2	NA	TGTGCCAGCAGCTCCCTCTATGGCTACACCTTC	CASSSLYGYTF
NA	13	TRBV5-4	TRBJ2-1	few	TGTGCCAGCGGGGGACACCGATACAATGAGCAGTTCTTC	CASGGHRYNEQFF
TRBD2	14	TRBV7-9	TRBJ2-3	NA	TGTGCCAGCAGCTCCCTGGGGGGGGTAGATACGCAGTATTTT	CASSSLGGVDTQYF
TRBD1	15	TRBV18	TRBJ1-5	NA	TGTGCCAGCTCGCCCGGGACAGGGAGGAGTCAGCCCCAGCATTTT	CASSPGTGRSQPQHF
NA	15	TRBV5-8	TRBJ2-7	NA	TGTGCCAGCAGCTTTCTTAGGGGGGGCCTGAACGAGCAGTACTTC	CASSFLRGGLNEQYF